This T cell receptor (beta chain) was documented in a study of blood T cells in healthy people across ages. A second PCR of roughly 7 to 11 cycles used a sample-barcoded 5' primer and a J-beta primer mix. TCRdb re-called the 5' RACE reads with MiXCR, one entry per CDR3 protein. In the table there are 800,000 to 950,000 distinct CDR3 sequences, 40% to 60% of which are singletons. Sample: blood. The TCR sequence derives from a man younger than 40 in good health.

The CDR3 here is CAISEEGEKGGNQPQHF. As DNA, the CDR3 is TGTGCCATCAGTGAGGAGGGCGAAAAGGGCGGCAATCAGCCCCAGCATTTT. The V and J genes are TRBV10-3 and TRBJ1-5; D ambiguous. The CDR3 has 17 residues. The V and J ends lost 2 bases and 2 bases respectively, with 16 bases between them. The germline CDR1 and CDR2 sequences are ENHRY and SYGVKD.